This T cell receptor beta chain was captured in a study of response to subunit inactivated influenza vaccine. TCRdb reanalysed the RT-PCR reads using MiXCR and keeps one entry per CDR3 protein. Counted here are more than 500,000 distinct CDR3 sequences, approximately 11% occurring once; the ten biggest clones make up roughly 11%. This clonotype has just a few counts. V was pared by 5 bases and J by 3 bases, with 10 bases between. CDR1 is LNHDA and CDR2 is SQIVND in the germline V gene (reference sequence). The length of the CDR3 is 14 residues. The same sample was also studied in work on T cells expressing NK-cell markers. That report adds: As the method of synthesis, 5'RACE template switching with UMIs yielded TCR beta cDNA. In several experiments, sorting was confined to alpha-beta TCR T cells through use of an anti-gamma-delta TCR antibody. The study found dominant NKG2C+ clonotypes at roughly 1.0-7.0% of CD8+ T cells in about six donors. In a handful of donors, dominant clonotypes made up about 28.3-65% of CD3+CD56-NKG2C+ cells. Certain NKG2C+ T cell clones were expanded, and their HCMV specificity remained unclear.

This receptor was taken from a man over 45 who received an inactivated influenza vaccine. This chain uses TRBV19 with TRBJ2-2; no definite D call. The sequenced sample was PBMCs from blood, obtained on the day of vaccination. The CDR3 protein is CASSGSTYTGELFF. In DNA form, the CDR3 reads TGTGCCAGTAGTGGATCCACTTACACCGGGGAGCTGTTTTTT.